This T cell receptor (beta chain) was documented in a study of shared clonotypes between healthy human individuals. Whole-study results and caveats: Non-shared clonotypes were found to have lower generation probabilities than the clonotypes that were shared by all four of the sorted-subset donors.

This CDR3 is 15 amino acids long. V lost 0 bases and J 7 bases, leaving 15 bases between the germline ends. Germline assignment: CDR1 SGHRS and CDR2 YFSETQ. Turning to this clone: Its antigen is unidentified.

Cells designated naive CD8 were CD45RO-negative and were positively selected for CCR7, with terminally differentiated effector memory CD45RA+ cells excluded. The protocol was immunoSEQ multiplex PCR, while the TCRdb copy is restricted to in-frame clones and leaves out a portion. Among under 1 million clones listed, 92% were seen once. This TCR derives from a man aged 25-40 years in good health. The source material was naive CD8+ T cells sorted from blood. This chain links TRBV5-1 with TRBJ2-3; D is ambiguous. The DNA of the CDR3 is TGCGCCAGCAGCTTGGTAGACCGGCTAGAGAATACGCAGTATTTT. It specifies CASSLVDRLENTQYF.